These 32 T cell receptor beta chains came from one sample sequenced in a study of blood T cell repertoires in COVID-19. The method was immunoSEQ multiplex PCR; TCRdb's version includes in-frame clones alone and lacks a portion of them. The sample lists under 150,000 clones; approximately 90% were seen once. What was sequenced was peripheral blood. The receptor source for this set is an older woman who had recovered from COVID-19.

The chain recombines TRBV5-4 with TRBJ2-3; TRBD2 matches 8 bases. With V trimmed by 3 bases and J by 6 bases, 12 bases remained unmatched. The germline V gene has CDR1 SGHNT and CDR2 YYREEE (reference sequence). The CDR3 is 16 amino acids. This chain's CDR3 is CASSSYLAGLGDTQYF. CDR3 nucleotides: TGTGCCAGCAGCTCTTACTTAGCGGGGTTGGGGGATACGCAGTATTTT.

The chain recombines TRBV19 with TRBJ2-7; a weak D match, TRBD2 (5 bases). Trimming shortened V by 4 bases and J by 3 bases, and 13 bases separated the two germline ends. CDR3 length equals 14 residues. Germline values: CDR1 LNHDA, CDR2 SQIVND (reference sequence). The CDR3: CASSRAWGDYEQYF. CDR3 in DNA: TGTGCCAGTAGTAGAGCTTGGGGAGACTACGAGCAGTACTTC.

The CDR3 DNA reads TGTGCCAGCAGCTTAGGGACAGGGGGCCCGGAGACCCAGTACTTC. Translated, it gives CASSLGTGGPETQYF. The rearrangement joins TRBV7-3 to TRBJ2-5; 12 nucleotides line up with TRBD1. V was pared by 2 bases and J by 5 bases, with 3 bases of the junction left unmatched. Germline V gene data show CDR1 as SGHTA and CDR2 as FQGTGA. The CDR3 has 15 residues.

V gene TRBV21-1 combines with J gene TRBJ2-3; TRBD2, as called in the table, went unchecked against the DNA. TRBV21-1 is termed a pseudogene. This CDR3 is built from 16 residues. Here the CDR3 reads CASSKEGLGRTDTQYF. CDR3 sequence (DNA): TGTGCCAGCAGCAAAGAAGGACTAGGTCGAACAGATACGCAGTATTTT.

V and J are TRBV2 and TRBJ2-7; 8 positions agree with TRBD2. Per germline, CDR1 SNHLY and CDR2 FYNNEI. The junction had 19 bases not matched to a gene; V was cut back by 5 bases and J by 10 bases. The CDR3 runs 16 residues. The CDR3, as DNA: TGTGCCAGCAGTAGGCAGGTTGGACTAGCCAGCGGGAGACAGTACTTC. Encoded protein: CASSRQVGLASGRQYF.

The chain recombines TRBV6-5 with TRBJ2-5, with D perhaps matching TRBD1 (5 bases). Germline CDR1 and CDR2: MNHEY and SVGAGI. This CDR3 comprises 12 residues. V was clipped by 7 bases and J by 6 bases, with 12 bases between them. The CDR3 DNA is TGTGCCAGCAACATCAGGGTGCAGACCCAGTACTTC. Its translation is CASNIRVQTQYF.

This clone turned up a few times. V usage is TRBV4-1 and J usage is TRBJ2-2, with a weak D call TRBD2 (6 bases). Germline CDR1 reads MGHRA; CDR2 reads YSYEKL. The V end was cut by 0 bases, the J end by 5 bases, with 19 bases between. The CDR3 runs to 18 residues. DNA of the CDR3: TGCGCCAGCAGCCAAGATCTAGGTCCGGGGGTGGGTACCGGGGAGCTGTTTTTT. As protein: CASSQDLGPGVGTGELFF.

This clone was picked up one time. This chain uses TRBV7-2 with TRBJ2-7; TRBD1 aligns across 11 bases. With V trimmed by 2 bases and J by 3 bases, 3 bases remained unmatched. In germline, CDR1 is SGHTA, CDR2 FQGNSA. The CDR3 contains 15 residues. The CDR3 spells CASSLFGTGGYEQYF. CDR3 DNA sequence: TGTGCCAGCAGCTTATTTGGGACAGGGGGCTACGAGCAGTACTTC.

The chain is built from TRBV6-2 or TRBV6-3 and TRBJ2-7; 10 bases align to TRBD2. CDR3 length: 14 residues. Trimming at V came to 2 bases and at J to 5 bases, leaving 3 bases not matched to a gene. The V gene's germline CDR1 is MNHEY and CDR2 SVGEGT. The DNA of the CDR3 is TGTGCCAGCAGTTACGAAGCGGGAGGGGACGAGCAGTACTTC. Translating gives CASSYEAGGDEQYF.

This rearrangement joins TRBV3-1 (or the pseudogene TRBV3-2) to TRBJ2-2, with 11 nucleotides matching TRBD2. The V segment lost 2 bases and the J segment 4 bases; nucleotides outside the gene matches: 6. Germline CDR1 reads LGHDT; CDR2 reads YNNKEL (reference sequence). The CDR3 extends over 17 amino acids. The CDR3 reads CASSQSVGLAGTGELFF. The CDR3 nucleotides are TGTGCCAGCAGCCAATCAGTAGGACTAGCGGGCACCGGGGAGCTGTTTTTT.

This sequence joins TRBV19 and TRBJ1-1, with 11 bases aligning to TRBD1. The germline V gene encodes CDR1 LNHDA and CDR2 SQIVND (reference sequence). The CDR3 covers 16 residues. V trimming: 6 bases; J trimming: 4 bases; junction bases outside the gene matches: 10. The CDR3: CASSLLVGTGGTEAFF. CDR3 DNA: TGTGCCAGTAGCCTCTTGGTCGGGACAGGGGGCACTGAAGCTTTCTTT.

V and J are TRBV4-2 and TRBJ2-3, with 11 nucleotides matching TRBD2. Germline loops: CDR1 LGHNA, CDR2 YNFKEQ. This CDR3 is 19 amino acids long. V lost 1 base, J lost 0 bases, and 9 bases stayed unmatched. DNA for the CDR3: TGTGCCAGCAGCCAAGCTGGGACTAGCGGTCTAACTAGCACAGATACGCAGTATTTT. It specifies CASSQAGTSGLTSTDTQYF.

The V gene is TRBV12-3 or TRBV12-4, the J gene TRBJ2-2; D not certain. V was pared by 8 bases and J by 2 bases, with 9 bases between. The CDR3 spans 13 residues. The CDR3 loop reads CASSQVNTGELFF. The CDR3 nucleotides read TGTGCCAGCTCCCAGGTTAACACCGGGGAGCTGTTTTTT.

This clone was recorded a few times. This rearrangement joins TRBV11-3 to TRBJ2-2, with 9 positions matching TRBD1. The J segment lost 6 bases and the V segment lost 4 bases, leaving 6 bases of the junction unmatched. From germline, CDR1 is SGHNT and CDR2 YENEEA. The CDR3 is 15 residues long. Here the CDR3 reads CASSSVDRGAGELFF. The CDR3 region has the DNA TGTGCCAGCAGCTCGGTGGACAGGGGCGCCGGGGAGCTGTTTTTT. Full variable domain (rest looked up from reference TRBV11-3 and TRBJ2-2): EAGVVQSPRYKIIEKKQPVAFWCNPISGHNTLYWYLQNLGQGPELLIRYENEEAVDDSQLPKDRFSAERLKGVDSTLKIQPAELGDSAVYLCASSSVDRGAGELFFGEGSRLTVL.

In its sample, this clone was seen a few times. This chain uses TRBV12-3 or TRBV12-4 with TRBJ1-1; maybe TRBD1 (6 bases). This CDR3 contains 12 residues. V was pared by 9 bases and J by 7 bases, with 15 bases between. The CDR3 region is CASLNRVREAFF. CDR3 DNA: TGTGCCAGTCTTAACAGGGTCCGTGAAGCTTTCTTT.

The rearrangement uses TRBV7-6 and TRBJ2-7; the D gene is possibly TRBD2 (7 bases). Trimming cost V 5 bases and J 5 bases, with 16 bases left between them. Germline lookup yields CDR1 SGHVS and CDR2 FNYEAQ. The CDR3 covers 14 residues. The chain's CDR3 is CASSRGGGDHEQYF. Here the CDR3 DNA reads TGTGCCAGCAGCCGTGGAGGGGGGGACCACGAGCAGTACTTC.

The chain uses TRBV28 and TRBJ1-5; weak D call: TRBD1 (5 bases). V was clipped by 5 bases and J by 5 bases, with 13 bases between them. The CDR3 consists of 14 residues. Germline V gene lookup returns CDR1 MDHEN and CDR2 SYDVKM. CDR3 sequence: CASSPSGGDQPQHF. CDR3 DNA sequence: TGTGCCAGCAGTCCCTCGGGAGGGGATCAGCCCCAGCATTTT.

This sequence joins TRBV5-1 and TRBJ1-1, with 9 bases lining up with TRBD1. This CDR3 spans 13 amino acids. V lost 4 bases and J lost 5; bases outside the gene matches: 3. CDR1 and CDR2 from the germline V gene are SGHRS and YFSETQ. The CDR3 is CASSVDRGTEAFF. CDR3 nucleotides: TGCGCCAGCAGCGTGGACAGGGGAACTGAAGCTTTCTTT.

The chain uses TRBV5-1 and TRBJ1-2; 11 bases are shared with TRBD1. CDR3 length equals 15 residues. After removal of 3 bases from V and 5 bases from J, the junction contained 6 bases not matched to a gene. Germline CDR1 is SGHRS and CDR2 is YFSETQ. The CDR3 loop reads CASSWTGGAQYGYTF. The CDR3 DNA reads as TGCGCCAGCAGCTGGACAGGGGGCGCTCAGTATGGCTACACCTTC.

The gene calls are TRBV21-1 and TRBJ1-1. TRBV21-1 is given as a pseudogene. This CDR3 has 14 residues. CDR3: CASSKVDGGEGAFF. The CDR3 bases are TGTGCCAGCAGCAAAGTAGATGGAGGGGAGGGAGCTTTCTTT.

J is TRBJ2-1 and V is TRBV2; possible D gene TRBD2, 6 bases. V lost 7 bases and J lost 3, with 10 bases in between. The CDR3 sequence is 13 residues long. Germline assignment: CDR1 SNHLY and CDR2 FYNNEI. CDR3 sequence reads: CASTPGVYNEQFF. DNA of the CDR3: TGTGCCAGCACACCGGGGGTCTACAATGAGCAGTTCTTC.

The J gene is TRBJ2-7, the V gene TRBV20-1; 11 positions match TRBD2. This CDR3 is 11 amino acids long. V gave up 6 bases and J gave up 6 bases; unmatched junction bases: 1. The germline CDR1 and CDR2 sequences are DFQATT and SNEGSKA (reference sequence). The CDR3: CSALAGGEQYF. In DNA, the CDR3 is TGCAGTGCCCTAGCGGGAGGCGAGCAGTACTTC.

CDR3: CASSVGGDWQPQHF. The CDR3 nucleotides read TGTGCCAGCAGCGTAGGGGGGGATTGGCAGCCCCAGCATTTT. The V call is TRBV9, the J call TRBJ1-5; possibly TRBD1 for D (5 bases). V was shortened by 0 bases and J by 7 bases, with 11 bases between the two germline ends. This CDR3 is built from 14 residues. The V gene's germline CDR1 is SGDLS and CDR2 YYNGEE.

The CDR3 region is CASSSDGSSYNEQFF. CDR3 in DNA: TGCGCCAGCAGCTCGGACGGGAGCTCCTACAATGAGCAGTTCTTC. The chain has TRBV4-3 and TRBJ2-1; maybe TRBD2 (6 bases). Germline lookup yields CDR1 LGHNA and CDR2 YSLEER. CDR3 size: 15 residues. The germline V and J ends were trimmed by 5 bases and 0 bases, with 11 bases remaining between them.

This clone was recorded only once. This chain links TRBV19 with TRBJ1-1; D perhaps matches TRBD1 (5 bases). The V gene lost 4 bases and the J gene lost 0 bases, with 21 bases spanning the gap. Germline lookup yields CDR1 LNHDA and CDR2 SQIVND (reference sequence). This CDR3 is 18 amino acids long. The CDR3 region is CASSKGIQGPIMNTEAFF. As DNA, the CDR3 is TGTGCCAGTAGTAAGGGGATTCAGGGCCCCATAATGAACACTGAAGCTTTCTTT.

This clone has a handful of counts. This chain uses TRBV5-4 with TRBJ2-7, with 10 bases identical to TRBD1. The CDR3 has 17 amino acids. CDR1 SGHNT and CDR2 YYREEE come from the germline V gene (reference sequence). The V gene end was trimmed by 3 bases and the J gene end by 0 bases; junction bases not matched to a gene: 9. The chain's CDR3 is CASSSRVGTGASYEQYF. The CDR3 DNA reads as TGTGCCAGCAGCTCGAGGGTCGGGACAGGGGCCTCCTACGAGCAGTACTTC.

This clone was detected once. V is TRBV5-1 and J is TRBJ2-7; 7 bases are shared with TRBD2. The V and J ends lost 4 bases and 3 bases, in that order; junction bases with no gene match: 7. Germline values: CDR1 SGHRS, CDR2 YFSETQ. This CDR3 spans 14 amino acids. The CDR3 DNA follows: TGCGCCAGCAGCCAGCGGGGCGCCCTCTACGAGCAGTACTTC. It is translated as CASSQRGALYEQYF.

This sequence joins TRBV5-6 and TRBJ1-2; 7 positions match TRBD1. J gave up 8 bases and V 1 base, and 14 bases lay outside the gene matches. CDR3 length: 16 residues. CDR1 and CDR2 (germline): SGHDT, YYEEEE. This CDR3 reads CASSLLTGTVSGGYTF. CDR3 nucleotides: TGTGCCAGCAGCTTGCTAACCGGGACAGTAAGTGGCGGCTACACCTTC. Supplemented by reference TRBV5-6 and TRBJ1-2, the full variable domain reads DAGVTQSPTHLIKTRGQQVTLRCSPKSGHDTVSWYQQALGQGPQFIFQYYEEEERQRGNFPDRFSGHQFPNYSSELNVNALLLGDSALYLCASSLLTGTVSGGYTFGSGTRLTVV.

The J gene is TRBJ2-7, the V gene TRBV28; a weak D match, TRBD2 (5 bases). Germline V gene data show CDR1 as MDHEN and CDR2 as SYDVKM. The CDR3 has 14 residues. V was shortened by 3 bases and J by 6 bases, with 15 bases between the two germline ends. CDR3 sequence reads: CASSFPGRGAEQYF. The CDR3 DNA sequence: TGTGCCAGCAGTTTTCCGGGTCGGGGTGCCGAGCAGTACTTC.

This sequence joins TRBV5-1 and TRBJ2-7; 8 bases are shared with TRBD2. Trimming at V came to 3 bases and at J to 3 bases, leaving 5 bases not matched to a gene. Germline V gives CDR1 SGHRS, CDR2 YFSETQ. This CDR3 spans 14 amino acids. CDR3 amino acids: CASSSDGGGYEQYF. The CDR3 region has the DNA TGCGCCAGCAGCTCCGACGGGGGGGGCTACGAGCAGTACTTC.

CDR3 nucleotide sequence: TGCGCCAGCAGCCACCCCTGGGGTAGCGGGAACTCTGGGGCCAACGTCCTGACTTTC. Its protein is CASSHPWGSGNSGANVLTF. The chain is built from TRBV4-1 and TRBJ2-6, with TRBD2 matching 8 bases. The CDR3 extends over 19 amino acids. Germline CDR1 and CDR2: MGHRA and YSYEKL. The V and J ends lost 3 bases and 0 bases, in that order; junction bases with no gene match: 10.

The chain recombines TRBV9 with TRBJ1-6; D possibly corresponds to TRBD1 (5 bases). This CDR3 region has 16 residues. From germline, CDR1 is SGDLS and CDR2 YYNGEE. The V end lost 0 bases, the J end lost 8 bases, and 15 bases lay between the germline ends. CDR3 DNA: TGTGCCAGCAGCGTAGGTTTTGGGGCGCTTTATTCACCCCTCCACTTT. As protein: CASSVGFGALYSPLHF.